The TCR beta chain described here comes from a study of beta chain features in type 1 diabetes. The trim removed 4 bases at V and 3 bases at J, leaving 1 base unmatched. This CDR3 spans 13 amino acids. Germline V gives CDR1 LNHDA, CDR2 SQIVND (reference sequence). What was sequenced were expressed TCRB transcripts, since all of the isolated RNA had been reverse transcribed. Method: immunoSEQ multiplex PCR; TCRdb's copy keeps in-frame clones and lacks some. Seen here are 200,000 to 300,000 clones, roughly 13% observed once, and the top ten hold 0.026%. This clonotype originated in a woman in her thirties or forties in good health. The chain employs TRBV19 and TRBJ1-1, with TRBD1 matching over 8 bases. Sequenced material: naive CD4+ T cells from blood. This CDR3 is CASSTDRDTEAFF. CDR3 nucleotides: TGTGCCAGTAGTACGGACAGGGACACTGAAGCTTTCTTT.